The 22 T cell receptor beta chains reported below all come from one sample, sequenced in a study of cytomegalovirus exposure and HLA in healthy donors. Using immunoSEQ multiplex PCR, the repertoire was profiled, and TCRdb retains in-frame clones only, with some absent. The sample includes 150,000 to 200,000 clones, roughly 82% of them seen just once. Specimen: PBMCs. The receptors originated from a man between 18 and 29 years old in good health and CMV-seropositive.

CDR3 loop: CASSASGGKSTGELFF. The CDR3 nucleotides are TGTGCCAGCAGCGCCTCCGGGGGTAAGAGTACCGGGGAGCTGTTTTTT. The V and J genes are TRBV9 and TRBJ2-2; D is possibly TRBD2 (6 bases). Trimming removed 3 bases at V and 5 bases at J, with 17 bases between. Germline V gene sequence: CDR1 SGDLS, CDR2 YYNGEE. The CDR3 is 16 residues long. The entire variable domain, with the rest obtained from reference TRBV9 and TRBJ2-2, is as follows: DSGVTQTPKHLITATGQRVTLRCSPRSGDLSVYWYQQSLDQGLQFLIQYYNGEERAKGNILERFSAQQFPDLHSELNLSSLELGDSALYFCASSASGGKSTGELFFGEGSRLTVL.

The chain has TRBV5-1 and TRBJ2-1; D may be TRBD2 (6 bases). The V end lost 7 bases, the J end lost 5 bases, and 19 bases lay between the germline ends. The CDR3 length is 15 residues. In germline, CDR1 is SGHRS, CDR2 YFSETQ. CDR3: CASFRGTGSNNEQFF. DNA of the CDR3: TGCGCCAGCTTTCGTGGGACCGGGAGTAACAATGAGCAGTTCTTC.

J is TRBJ1-4 and V is TRBV5-6; a weak D match, TRBD1 (5 bases). The CDR3 loop spans 14 amino acids. V was pared by 4 bases and J by 8 bases, with 15 bases between. CDR1 is SGHDT, CDR2 YYEEEE, per germline. The CDR3 protein is CASSVGGAREKLFF. The CDR3, as DNA: TGTGCCAGCAGCGTGGGCGGGGCGAGAGAAAAACTGTTTTTT.

This chain connects TRBV25-1 to TRBJ1-1, with a weak D call TRBD1 (5 bases). CDR1 and CDR2 from the germline V gene are MGHDK and SYGVNS. Trimming took off 1 base at V and 5 bases at J, with 11 bases between the two ends. This CDR3 spans 14 amino acids. CDR3 sequence reads: CASSEWGGETEAFF. In DNA form, the CDR3 reads TGTGCCAGCAGTGAATGGGGCGGGGAAACTGAAGCTTTCTTT.

The genes are TRBV5-4 and TRBJ2-7; TRBD2 matches 10 bases. The germline gives CDR1 SGHNT, CDR2 YYREEE (reference sequence). The CDR3 length is 16 residues. J gave up 2 bases and V 0 bases, and 5 bases lay outside the gene matches. Written as DNA, the CDR3 is TGTGCCAGCAGCTTGGGGTCTAGCGGGGGAGCCTACGAGCAGTACTTC. It yields the protein CASSLGSSGGAYEQYF.

The rearrangement links TRBV7-2 to TRBJ2-1; the match to TRBD2 covers 12 bases. CDR1 is SGHTA, CDR2 FQGNSA, per germline. V lost 3 bases, J lost 7 bases, and 1 base stayed unmatched. The CDR3 extends over 14 amino acids. For the CDR3, the DNA is TGTGCCAGCAGCTTCCTAGCGGGAGGGAATGAGCAGTTCTTC. Protein sequence: CASSFLAGGNEQFF.

The chain joins TRBV4-2 to TRBJ2-6, with 9 bases aligning to TRBD2. Germline V lookup: CDR1 LGHNA, CDR2 YNFKEQ. The ends lost 1 base at V and 4 bases at J; junction bases unmatched: 8. This CDR3 comprises 18 residues. The CDR3 is CASSQVGTSTLGANVLTF. The CDR3 DNA is TGTGCCAGCAGCCAAGTAGGGACTAGCACGCTCGGGGCCAACGTCCTGACTTTC.

This rearrangement joins TRBV19 to TRBJ2-7, with 7 bases aligning to TRBD2. The V segment lost 3 bases and the J segment 4 bases; nucleotides outside the gene matches: 0. There are 12 residues in the CDR3. Germline assignment: CDR1 LNHDA and CDR2 SQIVND (reference sequence). CDR3 in DNA: TGTGCCAGTAGTATTAGCGGGTACGAGCAGTACTTC. It codes for CASSISGYEQYF.

The V call is TRBV30, the J call TRBJ2-6; D call uncertain. The CDR3 has 14 residues. The ends were cut back, 5 bases at V and 4 bases at J, with 12 bases in the middle. Germline assignment: CDR1 GTSNPN and CDR2 SVGIG (reference sequence). The CDR3 DNA sequence: TGTGCCTGGCAGGCTCTGGCCGGGGCCAACGTCCTGACTTTC. Amino acids: CAWQALAGANVLTF.

The chain joins TRBV7-2 to TRBJ2-5; D is unresolved. The CDR3 has 14 residues. Germline CDR1 and CDR2: SGHTA and FQGNSA. V gave up 1 base and J gave up 2 bases, with 8 bases separating them. The CDR3 coding sequence is TGTGCCAGCAGCTTAGTCCCAGAACAAGAGACCCAGTACTTC. It yields the protein CASSLVPEQETQYF.

The CDR3 protein is CASADRSLDTQYF. The CDR3 DNA reads TGTGCCAGCGCGGACAGGTCCTTGGATACGCAGTATTTT. This sequence joins TRBV6-1 and TRBJ2-3; 7 nucleotides agree with TRBD1. In germline, CDR1 is MNHNS, CDR2 SASEGT. CDR3 length equals 13 residues. J lost 6 bases, V lost 8 bases, and 8 bases had no gene match.

This chain connects TRBV4-2 to TRBJ2-1, with 11 bases matching TRBD2. The germline V gene encodes CDR1 LGHNA and CDR2 YNFKEQ. Trimming cost V 0 bases and J 4 bases; bases outside gene matches: 2. This CDR3 contains 16 residues. CDR3 protein: CASSQEGTSGYNEQFF. The CDR3 DNA follows: TGTGCCAGCAGCCAAGAGGGGACTAGCGGATACAATGAGCAGTTCTTC.

This chain connects TRBV28 to TRBJ1-1, with TRBD1 identical over 8 bases. This CDR3 spans 13 amino acids. Trimming took 5 bases from V and 10 from J; bases not matched to a gene: 9. Germline CDR1 MDHEN, CDR2 SYDVKM. The chain's CDR3 is CASSIGQGHLAFF. The CDR3 region has the DNA TGTGCCAGCAGTATCGGACAGGGTCATTTAGCTTTCTTT. The full variable domain, with the rest looked up from reference TRBV28 and TRBJ1-1, is DVKVTQSSRYLVKRTGEKVFLECVQDMDHENMFWYRQDPGLGLRLIYFSYDVKMKEKGDIPEGYSVSREKKERFSLILESASTNQTSMYLCASSIGQGHLAFFGQGTRLTVV.

This clone has only one observation. The rearrangement uses TRBV20-1 and TRBJ2-1; D remains ambiguous. Trimming removed 4 bases at V and 7 bases at J, with 8 bases between. Germline CDR1 and CDR2: DFQATT and SNEGSKA (reference sequence). The CDR3 length is 11 residues. Here the CDR3 DNA reads TGCAGTGCTACCGAGATGAATGAGCAGTTCTTC. Translated: CSATEMNEQFF.

J is TRBJ2-1 and V is TRBV27; 10 nucleotides align to TRBD2. Germline CDR1 is MNHEY and CDR2 is SMNVEV (reference sequence). The CDR3 runs to 15 residues. Germline trimming cut 6 bases from V and 7 bases from J; bases unmatched to any gene: 9. The CDR3 bases are TGTGCCAGCAGCCTAGTTAGCGGGAGGAGGAATGAGCAGTTCTTC. It codes for CASSLVSGRRNEQFF.

The J gene is TRBJ1-1, the V gene TRBV7-3; 7 nucleotides align to TRBD1. Per the germline V gene, CDR1 is SGHTA and CDR2 is FQGTGA. The length of the CDR3 is 14 residues. Trimming removed 3 bases from V and 6 bases from J; junction bases left unmatched: 7. The CDR3 is CASSFGRQGAEAFF. CDR3 in DNA: TGTGCCAGCAGCTTCGGGCGACAGGGTGCTGAAGCTTTCTTT.

Notes on this clone: At one of its ends the junction is not consistent with the germline gene, which may arise from a read error. This chain uses TRBV29-1 with TRBJ2-7, with D possibly TRBD1 on 6 matching bases. Germline V gives CDR1 SQVTM, CDR2 ANQGSEA. The CDR3 has 13 amino acids. The CDR3 DNA reads as TGCAGCGTGGAAGGACAGTTCCGCTACGAGCAGTACTTC. It specifies CSVEGQFRYEQYF.

The chain recombines TRBV7-2 with TRBJ2-1; D gene uncertain. Germline V gives CDR1 SGHTA, CDR2 FQGNSA. V was pared by 0 bases and J by 4 bases, with 7 bases between. The CDR3 has 14 amino acids. The CDR3 protein is CASSLASGYNEQFF. The CDR3 DNA reads as TGTGCCAGCAGCTTAGCGTCCGGGTACAATGAGCAGTTCTTC.

This clone occurred a few times. The V gene is TRBV28, the J gene TRBJ1-5; a possible D gene is TRBD1 (6 bases). The CDR3 contains 15 residues. V gave up 5 bases and J gave up 0 bases, with 11 bases separating them. CDR1 is MDHEN and CDR2 is SYDVKM in the germline V gene. CDR3 DNA: TGTGCCAGCAGTCCCCGGGACATTAGCAATCAGCCCCAGCATTTT. Its protein is CASSPRDISNQPQHF. Drawing the rest from reference TRBV28 and TRBJ1-5, the complete variable domain is DVKVTQSSRYLVKRTGEKVFLECVQDMDHENMFWYRQDPGLGLRLIYFSYDVKMKEKGDIPEGYSVSREKKERFSLILESASTNQTSMYLCASSPRDISNQPQHFGDGTRLSIL.

The chain uses TRBV28 and TRBJ1-5; D is ambiguous. This CDR3 spans 15 amino acids. Germline V gene data show CDR1 as MDHEN and CDR2 as SYDVKM. The V and J ends lost 5 bases and 6 bases respectively, with 17 bases between them. The CDR3 sequence: CASSNGGPGSQPQHF. The CDR3 bases are TGTGCCAGCAGTAACGGAGGACCCGGCAGTCAGCCCCAGCATTTT.

The chain uses TRBV9 and TRBJ2-1; 11 bases fit TRBD2. Unmatched junction bases numbered 6, after V lost 2 bases and J lost 5 bases. This CDR3 is built from 16 residues. CDR1 and CDR2 (germline): SGDLS, YYNGEE. CDR3 region: CASSVGPGLADNEQFF. For the CDR3, the DNA is TGTGCCAGCAGCGTGGGACCGGGACTAGCGGACAATGAGCAGTTCTTC.

This clone was counted once. V is TRBV10-3 and J is TRBJ2-1; 9 bases match TRBD2. Germline lookup yields CDR1 ENHRY and CDR2 SYGVKD. This CDR3 has 17 amino acids. Trimming removed 0 bases from V and 5 bases from J; junction bases left unmatched: 8. Here the CDR3 DNA reads TGTGCCATCAGTGAGTCGGCTGGAGCGGGAGGCCACAATGAGCAGTTCTTC. Its translation: CAISESAGAGGHNEQFF.